This is a list of T cell receptor beta chains from one sample in a study of cytomegalovirus exposure and HLA in healthy donors. Clones were read by immunoSEQ multiplex PCR, and TCRdb kept only the in-frame ones, dropping some. The sample carries roughly 330,000 clones, about nine tenths recorded once. Source material: PBMCs. The origin of the receptors is a woman in her thirties in good health and CMV-seropositive. CDR3s include the opening cysteine and the closing phenylalanine or tryptophan. The D gene is left open where the match is weak. Clone size is shown for a subset of rows, as once, few, many or a class of expanded clone.

v_gene: TRBV11-2
len: 15
j_gene: TRBJ1-2
abundance: .
d_gene: TRBD1
CDR3nt: TGTGCCAGCAGCTTAGTATCAGGGACAGGGGATGGCTACACCTTC
CDR3aa: CASSLVSGTGDGYTF

v_gene: TRBV15
len: 14
j_gene: TRBJ1-2
abundance: .
d_gene: .
CDR3nt: TGTGCCACCAGCAGAGTTCCCGGGACCTATGGCTACACCTTC
CDR3aa: CATSRVPGTYGYTF

v_gene: TRBV19
len: 12
j_gene: TRBJ1-2
abundance: .
d_gene: .
CDR3nt: TGTGCCAGTACCCGAGAACCGGGGGACTACACCTTC
CDR3aa: CASTREPGDYTF

v_gene: TRBV6-1
len: 14
j_gene: TRBJ2-7
abundance: .
d_gene: TRBD1
CDR3nt: TGTGCCAGCACCGACAGGGGGGAGTCCTACGAGCAGTACTTC
CDR3aa: CASTDRGESYEQYF

v_gene: TRBV12-5
len: 12
j_gene: TRBJ1-2
abundance: few
d_gene: .
CDR3nt: TGTGCTAGTGGTTTGAGCGGGTATGGCTACACCTTC
CDR3aa: CASGLSGYGYTF

v_gene: TRBV9
len: 14
j_gene: TRBJ1-3
abundance: .
d_gene: .
CDR3nt: TGTGCCAGCAACGACGGTAACTCTGGAAACACCATATATTTT
CDR3aa: CASNDGNSGNTIYF

v_gene: TRBV19
len: 14
j_gene: TRBJ2-7
abundance: .
d_gene: .
CDR3nt: TGTGCCAGTAGTCCCCATCGACCCGAGGACGAGCAGTACTTC
CDR3aa: CASSPHRPEDEQYF

v_gene: TRBV9
len: 17
j_gene: TRBJ2-3
abundance: .
d_gene: TRBD2
CDR3nt: TGTGCCAGCAGCGGAGGGACTAGCGGGAGGACCACAGATACGCAGTATTTT
CDR3aa: CASSGGTSGRTTDTQYF

v_gene: TRBV7-8
len: 14
j_gene: TRBJ1-5
abundance: .
d_gene: TRBD1
CDR3nt: TGTGCCAGCAGCTTGGACAGGGTCGATCAGCCCCAGCATTTT
CDR3aa: CASSLDRVDQPQHF

v_gene: TRBV6-6
len: 14
j_gene: TRBJ2-7
abundance: .
d_gene: TRBD1
CDR3nt: TGTGCCAGCACCTTCGGGACAGGGAGGAGCGAGCAGTACTTC
CDR3aa: CASTFGTGRSEQYF

v_gene: TRBV28
len: 19
j_gene: TRBJ2-7
abundance: .
d_gene: .
CDR3nt: TGTGCCAGCAGTTTCCTCCTCGGGGGGGCAGGGGGGAATATATACGAGCAGTACTTC
CDR3aa: CASSFLLGGAGGNIYEQYF

v_gene: TRBV7-2
len: 15
j_gene: TRBJ1-2
abundance: .
d_gene: .
CDR3nt: TGTGCCAGCAGCCCCCATGCGGGGGTTGACTATGGCTACACCTTC
CDR3aa: CASSPHAGVDYGYTF

v_gene: TRBV6-5
len: 15
j_gene: TRBJ2-5
abundance: once
d_gene: .
CDR3nt: TGTGCCAGCAGTTACCGTCGTAGTTCCCAAGAGACCCAGTACTTC
CDR3aa: CASSYRRSSQETQYF

v_gene: TRBV27
len: 13
j_gene: TRBJ1-1
abundance: .
d_gene: .
CDR3nt: TGTGCCAGCAGTTTACGAGGGAGCACTGAAGCTTTCTTT
CDR3aa: CASSLRGSTEAFF

v_gene: TRBV28
len: 13
j_gene: TRBJ2-7
abundance: .
d_gene: .
CDR3nt: TGTGCCAGCAGGCCACCGGTGTCCTACGAGCAGTACTTC
CDR3aa: CASRPPVSYEQYF

v_gene: TRBV6-5
len: 13
j_gene: TRBJ1-1
abundance: .
d_gene: .
CDR3nt: TGTGCCAGCAGTTACGGAGGAACTGCTGAAGCTTTCTTT
CDR3aa: CASSYGGTAEAFF

v_gene: TRBV2
len: 15
j_gene: TRBJ2-7
abundance: .
d_gene: TRBD2
CDR3nt: TGTGCCAGCAGTGAAGCGCGCGGGGGGCCCTCCGAGCAGTACTTC
CDR3aa: CASSEARGGPSEQYF

v_gene: TRBV30
len: 14
j_gene: TRBJ2-3
abundance: .
d_gene: .
CDR3nt: TGTGCCTGGAGTGAGGACACTAGCACAGATACGCAGTATTTT
CDR3aa: CAWSEDTSTDTQYF

v_gene: TRBV18
len: 13
j_gene: TRBJ1-5
abundance: .
d_gene: .
CDR3nt: TGTGCCAGCTCACCGAAAACGGATCAGCCCCAGCATTTT
CDR3aa: CASSPKTDQPQHF

v_gene: TRBV6-5
len: 13
j_gene: TRBJ2-7
abundance: .
d_gene: .
CDR3nt: TGTGCCAGCAGCCTTACACGGGCCTACGAGCAGTACTTC
CDR3aa: CASSLTRAYEQYF

v_gene: TRBV4-2
len: 18
j_gene: TRBJ2-3
abundance: .
d_gene: TRBD1
CDR3nt: TGTGCCAGCAGCCAAAGACAAATTGGACAGGGGGGCACAGATACGCAGTATTTT
CDR3aa: CASSQRQIGQGGTDTQYF

v_gene: TRBV7-3
len: 16
j_gene: TRBJ2-2
abundance: .
d_gene: TRBD2
CDR3nt: TGTGCCAGCAGCTTAAGTTCTAGCGGGCAGACCGGGGAGCTGTTTTTT
CDR3aa: CASSLSSSGQTGELFF

v_gene: TRBV5-1
len: 14
j_gene: TRBJ2-2
abundance: .
d_gene: .
CDR3nt: TGCGCCAGCGGCTACAGGGAGAACACCGGGGAGCTGTTTTTT
CDR3aa: CASGYRENTGELFF

v_gene: TRBV5-6
len: 14
j_gene: TRBJ1-6
abundance: .
d_gene: TRBD1
CDR3nt: TGTGCCAGCAGCTCCCGGACAGGGGGCCTACCCCTCCACTTT
CDR3aa: CASSSRTGGLPLHF

v_gene: TRBV2
len: 15
j_gene: TRBJ1-1
abundance: .
d_gene: .
CDR3nt: TGTGCCAGCAGCCTCGGGGGAGGAGTGAACACTGAAGCTTTCTTT
CDR3aa: CASSLGGGVNTEAFF

v_gene: TRBV19
len: 14
j_gene: TRBJ2-7
abundance: .
d_gene: .
CDR3nt: TGTGCCAGTAGTATTACTAGAACCTCCTACGAGCAGTACTTC
CDR3aa: CASSITRTSYEQYF

v_gene: TRBV28
len: 14
j_gene: TRBJ1-1
abundance: .
d_gene: .
CDR3nt: TGTGCCAGCAGTTTACACAGGCTGAACACTGAAGCTTTCTTT
CDR3aa: CASSLHRLNTEAFF

v_gene: TRBV28
len: 15
j_gene: TRBJ2-7
abundance: .
d_gene: TRBD2
CDR3nt: TGTGCCAGCAGCCCAGCGGGGGCTTTCTCCTACGAGCAGTACTTC
CDR3aa: CASSPAGAFSYEQYF

v_gene: TRBV28
len: 14
j_gene: TRBJ2-4
abundance: once
d_gene: TRBD1
CDR3nt: TGTGCCAGCAGACAAACAGGGGGCTGGCACATTCAGTACTTC
CDR3aa: CASRQTGGWHIQYF

v_gene: TRBV2
len: 15
j_gene: TRBJ1-2
abundance: .
d_gene: TRBD1
CDR3nt: TGTGCCAGCTGGGACAGGGTAGAGGAGGGCTATGGCTACACCTTC
CDR3aa: CASWDRVEEGYGYTF

v_gene: TRBV29-1
len: 12
j_gene: TRBJ1-1
abundance: once
d_gene: .
CDR3nt: TGCAGCGTAAGGACCTTGAACACTGAAGCTTTCTTT
CDR3aa: CSVRTLNTEAFF

v_gene: TRBV7-7
len: 14
j_gene: TRBJ1-4
abundance: .
d_gene: .
CDR3nt: TGTGCCAGCAGCCCATCGTTCGGGGATGAAAAACTGTTTTTT
CDR3aa: CASSPSFGDEKLFF

v_gene: TRBV5-4
len: 15
j_gene: TRBJ2-1
abundance: .
d_gene: TRBD2
CDR3nt: TGTGCCAGCAGCCTATCTAGCGGGGGGGCCTATGAGCAGTTCTTC
CDR3aa: CASSLSSGGAYEQFF

v_gene: TRBV7-3
len: 14
j_gene: TRBJ2-7
abundance: once
d_gene: .
CDR3nt: TGTGCCAGCAGCTTTTACGGGGAGTCCTACGAGCAGTACTTC
CDR3aa: CASSFYGESYEQYF

v_gene: TRBV6-5
len: 14
j_gene: TRBJ2-2
abundance: .
d_gene: TRBD1
CDR3nt: TGTGCCAGCAGTTGGGGACAGCCGGGCGGGGAGCTGTTTTTT
CDR3aa: CASSWGQPGGELFF

v_gene: TRBV2
len: 15
j_gene: TRBJ2-1
abundance: .
d_gene: .
CDR3nt: TGTGCCAGCAGTGAGGGGGGGCCGGCTTGGAATGAGCAGTTCTTC
CDR3aa: CASSEGGPAWNEQFF

v_gene: TRBV2
len: 12
j_gene: TRBJ2-7
abundance: .
d_gene: .
CDR3nt: TGTGCCAGCACGGCCAACCCCTACGAGCAGTACTTC
CDR3aa: CASTANPYEQYF

v_gene: TRBV28
len: 14
j_gene: TRBJ1-3
abundance: .
d_gene: .
CDR3nt: TGTGCCAGCAGTTTTTATAACTCTGGAAACACCATATATTTT
CDR3aa: CASSFYNSGNTIYF

v_gene: TRBV7-8
len: 17
j_gene: TRBJ2-1
abundance: .
d_gene: TRBD2
CDR3nt: TGTGCCAGCAGCTTAGTCAGGCTAGCGGGGACACTCAATGAGCAGTTCTTC
CDR3aa: CASSLVRLAGTLNEQFF

v_gene: TRBV9
len: 16
j_gene: TRBJ2-2
abundance: once
d_gene: TRBD1
CDR3nt: TGTGCCAGCAGCGATATAGACAGGGGGTTCCCCGGGGAGCTGTTTTTT
CDR3aa: CASSDIDRGFPGELFF

v_gene: TRBV7-6
len: 13
j_gene: TRBJ2-7
abundance: .
d_gene: .
CDR3nt: TGTGCCAGCAGCTTAAGTCAGGGCGACGAGCAGTACTTC
CDR3aa: CASSLSQGDEQYF